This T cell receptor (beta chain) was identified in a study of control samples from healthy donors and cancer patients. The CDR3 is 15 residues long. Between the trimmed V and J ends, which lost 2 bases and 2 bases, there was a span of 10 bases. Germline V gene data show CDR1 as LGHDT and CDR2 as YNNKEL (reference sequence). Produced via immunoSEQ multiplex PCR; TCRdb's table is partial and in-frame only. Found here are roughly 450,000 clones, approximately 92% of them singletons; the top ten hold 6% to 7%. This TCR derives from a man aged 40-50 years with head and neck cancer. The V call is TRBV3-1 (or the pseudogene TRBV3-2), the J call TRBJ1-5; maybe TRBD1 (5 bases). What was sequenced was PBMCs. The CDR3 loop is CASSQNPGGNQPQHF. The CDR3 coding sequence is TGTGCCAGCAGCCAAAATCCGGGGGGCAATCAGCCCCAGCATTTT.